Below, 24 T cell receptor beta chains from the same sample are listed, as sequenced in a study of cytomegalovirus exposure and HLA in healthy donors. Vbeta (60) and Jbeta (13) primers were used in the PCR. TCRdb's copy holds only in-frame clones and misses some; the assay was immunoSEQ multiplex PCR. Of about 190,000 clones in the sample, around 75% were seen once. Sequenced: PBMCs. The receptor set was obtained from a woman aged 25 to 39 in good health and CMV-seropositive.

The rearrangement uses TRBV7-3 and TRBJ2-3; TRBD2 agrees at 7 bases. This CDR3 is 16 amino acids long. V shed 1 base and J 6 bases; nucleotides not matched to a gene: 10. Per germline, CDR1 SGHTA and CDR2 FQGTGA. The CDR3, as DNA: TGTGCCAGCAGCTTAAGGGCTCCTGGTAGCGGGGATACGCAGTATTTT. This encodes CASSLRAPGSGDTQYF.

This chain's CDR3 is CASAGLAGVYEQYF. CDR3 nucleotide sequence: TGTGCCAGCGCAGGACTAGCGGGAGTCTACGAGCAGTACTTC. This chain uses TRBV28 with TRBJ2-7; TRBD2 matches 13 bases. The CDR3 runs 14 residues. Germline loops: CDR1 MDHEN, CDR2 SYDVKM. The V gene end was trimmed by 8 bases and the J gene end by 3 bases; junction bases not matched to a gene: 4.

This chain connects TRBV5-1 to TRBJ2-1; 11 nucleotides align to TRBD2. V lost 0 bases, J lost 3 bases, and 5 bases stayed unmatched. Germline V gene sequence: CDR1 SGHRS, CDR2 YFSETQ. The CDR3 is 17 residues long. Here the CDR3 reads CASSLVASGRIYNEQFF. CDR3 bases: TGCGCCAGCAGCTTGGTGGCTAGCGGGAGGATCTACAATGAGCAGTTCTTC.

The CDR3 reads CSTQGVPYEQYF. The CDR3 bases are TGTTCCACCCAGGGGGTACCATACGAGCAGTACTTC. J is TRBJ2-7 and V is TRBV7-9; 7 nucleotides line up with TRBD1. Germline V gene lookup returns CDR1 SEHNR and CDR2 FQNEAQ (reference sequence). There are 12 residues in the CDR3. The whole variable domain, remainder taken from reference TRBV7-9 and TRBJ2-7, is DTGVSQNPRHKITKRGQNVTFRCDPISEHNRLYWYRQTLGQGPEFLTYFQNEAQLEKSRLLSDRFSAERPKGSFSTLEIQRTEQGDSAMYLCSTQGVPYEQYFGPGTRLTVT.

The table lists this clone with a few counts. V usage is TRBV5-8 and J usage is TRBJ2-1; D is possibly TRBD1 (6 bases). Germline CDR1 is SGHTS and CDR2 is YDEGEE. The ends were cut back, 3 bases at V and 4 bases at J, with 14 bases in the middle. CDR3 length: 15 amino acids. The DNA of the CDR3 is TGTGCCAGCAGCTCGCCCAGTCAGGGGTACAATGAGCAGTTCTTC. Its protein product is CASSSPSQGYNEQFF.

V usage is TRBV7-8 and J usage is TRBJ2-7, with 10 bases aligning to TRBD2. CDR1 and CDR2 (germline): SGHVS, FQNEAQ. This CDR3 contains 17 residues. The J segment lost 2 bases and the V segment lost 4 bases, leaving 11 bases of the junction unmatched. CDR3 in amino acids: CASSSRTSGHPAYEQYF. DNA for the CDR3: TGTGCCAGCAGCTCCCGGACTAGCGGTCACCCCGCCTACGAGCAGTACTTC.

V is TRBV7-2 and J is TRBJ1-6; D not certain. This CDR3 has 13 amino acids. Trimming stripped 2 bases from V and 6 bases from J, with 5 bases between. Germline V gene data show CDR1 as SGHTA and CDR2 as FQGNSA. Here the CDR3 DNA reads TGTGCCAGCAGCTTAATGGCTAATTCACCCCTCCACTTT. Its translation is CASSLMANSPLHF.

This chain links TRBV11-2 with TRBJ1-2; TRBD1 might be the D (5 bases). This CDR3 comprises 15 residues. The germline gives CDR1 SGHAT, CDR2 FQNNGV. The V end lost 5 bases, the J end lost 8 bases, and 21 bases lay between the germline ends. The CDR3 bases are TGTGCCAGCAGCAAAGAAACACCAGGGTTGGGGGGCTACACCTTC. Amino acids: CASSKETPGLGGYTF. Based on the CDR3 plus reference TRBV11-2 and TRBJ1-2, the full variable domain is EAGVAQSPRYKIIEKRQSVAFWCNPISGHATLYWYQQILGQGPKLLIQFQNNGVVDDSQLPKDRFSAERLKGVDSTLKIQPAKLEDSAVYLCASSKETPGLGGYTFGSGTRLTVV.

This rearrangement joins TRBV4-1 to TRBJ1-5; D possibly corresponds to TRBD1 (6 bases). The V gene lost 4 bases and the J gene lost 5 bases, with 18 bases spanning the gap. The CDR3 loop spans 16 amino acids. Germline lookup yields CDR1 MGHRA and CDR2 YSYEKL. The CDR3, as DNA: TGCGCCAGCAGCCGGCAGTTGGACAGCCCTTATCAGCCCCAGCATTTT. This gives the protein CASSRQLDSPYQPQHF.

This clone was observed a few times. The germline gene is not matched at one end of the junction; a read error may be the cause. The chain recombines TRBV14 with TRBJ2-7; D uncertain. There are 10 residues in the CDR3. CDR1 is SGHDN, CDR2 FVKESK, per germline. The CDR3: CASSQDPEQF. CDR3 nucleotides: TGTGCCAGCAGCCAAGATCCAGAACAGTTC.

The chain couples TRBV7-3 to TRBJ2-1; D is unclear. Trimming pared 2 bases from V and 8 bases from J, leaving 10 bases between. Germline CDR1 reads SGHTA; CDR2 reads FQGTGA. This CDR3 is built from 13 residues. CDR3 sequence: CASSLLGRHEQFF. The CDR3 coding sequence is TGTGCCAGCAGCTTATTGGGCAGGCATGAGCAGTTCTTC.

The CDR3 DNA sequence: TGTGCCAGCAGTGATGCCGGACAGGGTCGGACTGAAGCTTTCTTT. Translating gives CASSDAGQGRTEAFF. The V and J genes are TRBV25-1 and TRBJ1-1, with 8 nucleotides matching TRBD1. CDR1 and CDR2 from the germline V gene are MGHDK and SYGVNS. The CDR3 has 15 residues. V gave up 3 bases and J gave up 5 bases; unmatched junction bases: 8.

The chain employs TRBV10-3 and TRBJ1-1, with 8 nucleotides matching TRBD1. Per germline, CDR1 ENHRY and CDR2 SYGVKD. After removal of 4 bases from V and 4 bases from J, the junction contained 2 bases not matched to a gene. There are 13 residues in the CDR3. CDR3 in amino acids: CAISGQGITEAFF. CDR3 sequence (DNA): TGTGCCATCAGTGGACAGGGGATCACTGAAGCTTTCTTT.

This clone was observed a handful of times. As DNA, the CDR3 is TGTGCCAGCAGCTCGTCGGGCCCAGCGGGGGGTTGGGAGACCCAGTACTTC. Its protein product is CASSSSGPAGGWETQYF. This rearrangement joins TRBV11-1 to TRBJ2-5; TRBD2 matches at 9 bases. CDR3 size: 17 residues. V dropped 4 bases and J dropped 5; count of bases not matched to a gene: 14. The germline CDR1 and CDR2 sequences are SGHAT and FQDESV (reference sequence). Together with reference TRBV11-1 and TRBJ2-5, the CDR3 gives the full variable domain: EAEVAQSPRYKITEKSQAVAFWCDPISGHATLYWYRQILGQGPELLVQFQDESVVDDSQLPKDRFSAERLKGVDSTLKIQPAELGDSAMYLCASSSSGPAGGWETQYFGPGTRLLVL.

This clone has more than one count but fewer than ten. V gene TRBV6-5 combines with J gene TRBJ1-2; tentatively, D is TRBD1 (6 bases). Trimming cost V 4 bases and J 2 bases, with 11 bases left between them. The CDR3 has 14 residues. Germline-derived CDR1 and CDR2 are MNHEY and SVGAGI. The CDR3 nucleotides are TGTGCCAGCAGTTTCCAGGGGACGAACTATGGCTACACCTTC. Translating it yields CASSFQGTNYGYTF.

V usage is TRBV6-6 and J usage is TRBJ2-1, with 9 bases fitting TRBD2. Trimming cost V 3 bases and J 4 bases; bases outside gene matches: 4. This CDR3 is 15 amino acids long. Germline V CDR1 and CDR2: MNHNY, SVGAGI (reference sequence). The CDR3: CASSYWREGYNEQFF. In nucleotides, the CDR3 is TGTGCCAGCAGTTATTGGCGGGAGGGTTACAATGAGCAGTTCTTC.

V and J are TRBV9 and TRBJ2-3, with 9 bases that match TRBD2. The junction had 4 bases not matched to a gene; V was cut back by 1 base and J by 7 bases. CDR1 SGDLS and CDR2 YYNGEE come from the germline V gene. The CDR3 spans 14 residues. This CDR3 reads CASSVTSGSNTQYF. In nucleotides, the CDR3 is TGTGCCAGCAGCGTAACTAGCGGGTCGAATACGCAGTATTTT.

This clone was recorded a few times. V is TRBV28 and J is TRBJ1-4, with TRBD1 identical over 8 bases. There are 14 residues in the CDR3. Trimming cost V 6 bases and J 7 bases; bases outside gene matches: 7. Per germline, CDR1 MDHEN and CDR2 SYDVKM. The CDR3: CASRRTGIGEKLFF. The CDR3 bases are TGTGCCAGCAGAAGGACAGGGATAGGTGAAAAACTGTTTTTT.

The rearrangement uses TRBV6-5 and TRBJ1-4; weak D call: TRBD1 (6 bases). Per the germline V gene, CDR1 is MNHEY and CDR2 is SVGAGI. The CDR3 sequence is 15 residues long. Trimming took 0 bases from V and 5 from J, leaving 10 bases between them. The CDR3 DNA is TGTGCCAGCAGTTACTCGGGGGGGCCGAATGAAAAACTGTTTTTT. It yields the protein CASSYSGGPNEKLFF.

This rearrangement joins TRBV28 to TRBJ1-5; the D is unclear. V dropped 1 base and J dropped 1 base, with 8 bases sitting between them. The CDR3 consists of 15 residues. Germline lookup yields CDR1 MDHEN and CDR2 SYDVKM. CDR3 sequence (DNA): TGTGCCAGCAGTTTATCCGGAGTGAGCAATCAGCCCCAGCATTTT. Its translation: CASSLSGVSNQPQHF.

This chain connects TRBV11-3 to TRBJ1-3; possible D gene TRBD1, 6 bases. This CDR3 has 17 residues. Germline-derived CDR1 and CDR2 are SGHNT and YENEEA. The germline V and J ends were trimmed by 4 bases and 0 bases, with 16 bases remaining between them. This chain's CDR3 is CASSSSRDTFSGNTIYF. CDR3 DNA sequence: TGTGCCAGCAGCTCCTCCCGGGACACCTTCTCTGGAAACACCATATATTTT.

By its share, this clone is medium-sized. The chain joins TRBV6-4 to TRBJ1-1; D is uncertain. V lost 5 bases and J 3 bases, leaving 10 bases between the germline ends. The CDR3 runs 13 residues. CDR1 is MRHNA, CDR2 SNTAGT, per germline. CDR3 coding DNA: TGTGCCAGCAGTAAACATGTTTACACTGAAGCTTTCTTT. This sequence encodes CASSKHVYTEAFF.

This sequence joins TRBV5-6 and TRBJ2-3, with D possibly matching TRBD1 (6 bases). Germline CDR1 and CDR2: SGHDT and YYEEEE. This CDR3 has 17 amino acids. V dropped 3 bases and J dropped 0 bases, with 17 bases sitting between them. CDR3 bases: TGTGCCAGCAGCTCCCTTTGGACAGCGTTTAGCACAGATACGCAGTATTTT. It encodes CASSSLWTAFSTDTQYF.

This clone showed up just a few times. This rearrangement joins TRBV4-2 to TRBJ2-5; 9 nucleotides line up with TRBD2. V gave up 1 base and J gave up 7 bases; unmatched junction bases: 16. This CDR3 has 18 residues. Germline CDR1 and CDR2: LGHNA and YNFKEQ. The CDR3 DNA reads as TGTGCCAGCAGCCAAGCAGGAATGGCGGGAGGGCCGCTCGGGACCCAGTACTTC. Amino acids: CASSQAGMAGGPLGTQYF.